The 10 T cell receptor beta chains below were found in one sample sequenced in a study of molecular identifiers for immune sequencing clone quantification. TCRdb re-called the PCR reads through MiXCR, storing one row per CDR3 protein. The sample includes around 460,000 distinct CDR3 sequences, about a fifth of them seen just once. Material for sequencing was naive CD8+ T cells from blood, with Jurkat cell RNA spiked in. Indicated subset: FACS-sorted CD8+CD4-CCR7+CD45RA+ naive T cells. These receptors were collected from a human donor in good health. Some libraries in this study had Jurkat cell RNA spiked in.

This clonotype has just a few counts. J is TRBJ2-1 and V is TRBV20-1; no reliable D call. Germline lookup yields CDR1 DFQATT and CDR2 SNEGSKA (reference sequence). This CDR3 comprises 13 residues. Trimming cost V 0 bases and J 6 bases, with 9 bases left between them. The CDR3 DNA is TGCAGTGCTAGAGATCCCCCTAGCAATGAGCAGTTCTTC. This sequence encodes CSARDPPSNEQFF.

This clonotype was seen at least ten times. The chain couples TRBV19 to TRBJ2-3; D remains ambiguous. CDR1 LNHDA and CDR2 SQIVND come from the germline V gene (reference sequence). Trimming left V 4 bases short and J 4 bases short, with 12 bases between. This CDR3 comprises 14 residues. The CDR3 loop is CASSTPPAPDTQYF. CDR3 coding DNA: TGTGCCAGTAGTACCCCCCCGGCCCCAGATACGCAGTATTTT.

This clonotype was seen only a few times. The V call is TRBV29-1, the J call TRBJ1-2; 10 positions match TRBD1. The germline CDR1 and CDR2 sequences are SQVTM and ANQGSEA. This CDR3 region has 13 residues. Losses at the gene ends were 8 bases for V and 7 bases for J; bases not matched to a gene: 10. DNA of the CDR3: TGCAGCCACCGCGGGACAGGGGCTGGTGGCTACACCTTC. Encoded protein: CSHRGTGAGGYTF.

The CDR3 DNA reads as TGTGCCAGCAGTTTATATGGAGTTGGCTACACCTTC. This encodes CASSLYGVGYTF. The chain uses TRBV28 and TRBJ1-2; D is ambiguous. V lost 1 base and J lost 7, with 7 bases in between. Germline assignment: CDR1 MDHEN and CDR2 SYDVKM. The CDR3 has 12 amino acids.

This clonotype was counted a few times. This chain joins TRBV19 and TRBJ2-7; tentatively, D is TRBD2 (6 bases). The CDR3 spans 13 residues. Trimming left V 3 bases short and J 7 bases short, with 13 bases between. Germline CDR1 is LNHDA and CDR2 is SQIVND (reference sequence). The CDR3 is CASSIGGFREQYF. CDR3 in DNA: TGTGCCAGTAGTATTGGAGGGTTTCGGGAGCAGTACTTC.

In this sample, this clonotype turned up a few times. V usage is TRBV9 and J usage is TRBJ2-1; the D call may be TRBD1 or TRBD2 (5 bases each). The length of the CDR3 is 15 residues. V lost 4 bases and J 7 bases, leaving 18 bases between the germline ends. Germline lookup yields CDR1 SGDLS and CDR2 YYNGEE. In DNA form, the CDR3 reads TGTGCCAGCAGCTTCCGGGACCGACCTCCTAATGAGCAGTTCTTC. It specifies CASSFRDRPPNEQFF.

Concerning this clonotype: A much bigger clone sits one base away, suggesting this may be a read error. This chain joins TRBV30 and TRBJ1-5; TRBD1 matches 7 bases. Germline CDR1 is GTSNPN and CDR2 is SVGIG (reference sequence). The CDR3 is made up of 13 amino acids. In nucleotides, the CDR3 is TGTGCCTGGAGTGTAGGGGGCGGTCAGCCCCAGCGTTTT. Translating it yields CAWSVGGGQPQRF.

This clonotype was counted at least ten times. CDR3 in DNA: TGTGCCAGCAGCCTCTCCCCGAGCACTGAAGCTTTCTTT. It encodes CASSLSPSTEAFF. The chain recombines TRBV7-2 with TRBJ1-1, with no clear D. Germline CDR1 is SGHTA and CDR2 is FQGNSA. Between the trimmed V and J ends, which lost 5 bases and 4 bases, there was a span of 11 bases. The CDR3 has 13 amino acids.

As regards this clonotype: One junction end disagrees with the germline gene, perhaps due to a read error. This chain uses TRBV5-6 with TRBJ2-3; 7 nucleotides match TRBD1. The germline CDR1 and CDR2 sequences are SGHDT and YYEEEE. The CDR3 is 13 residues long. CDR3 in amino acids: CASSVWGTDTRYF. The DNA for the CDR3 is TGTGCCAGCAGCGTTTGGGGGACAGATACGCGGTATTTT.

The count of this clonotype is one. A read error may explain this, as a much larger clone is one base away. The chain is built from TRBV4-3 and TRBJ1-1; 9 nucleotides agree with TRBD1. CDR1 LGHNA and CDR2 YSLEER come from the germline V gene. The CDR3 totals 14 residues. The CDR3 nucleotides read TGCGCCAGCAGCCACACGCATCCGGGACAGGGTCTCTCCTTT. Translation gives CASSHTHPGQGLSF.